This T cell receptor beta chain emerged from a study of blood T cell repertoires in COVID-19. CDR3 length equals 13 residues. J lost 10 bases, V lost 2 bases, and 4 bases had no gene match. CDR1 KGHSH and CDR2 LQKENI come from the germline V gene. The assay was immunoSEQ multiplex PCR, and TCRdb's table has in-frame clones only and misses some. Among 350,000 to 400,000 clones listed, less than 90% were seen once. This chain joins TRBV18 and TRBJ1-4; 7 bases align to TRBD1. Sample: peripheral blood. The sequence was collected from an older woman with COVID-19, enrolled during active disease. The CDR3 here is CASSPDREAKLFF. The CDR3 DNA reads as TGTGCCAGCTCACCAGACAGGGAAGCAAAACTGTTTTTT.